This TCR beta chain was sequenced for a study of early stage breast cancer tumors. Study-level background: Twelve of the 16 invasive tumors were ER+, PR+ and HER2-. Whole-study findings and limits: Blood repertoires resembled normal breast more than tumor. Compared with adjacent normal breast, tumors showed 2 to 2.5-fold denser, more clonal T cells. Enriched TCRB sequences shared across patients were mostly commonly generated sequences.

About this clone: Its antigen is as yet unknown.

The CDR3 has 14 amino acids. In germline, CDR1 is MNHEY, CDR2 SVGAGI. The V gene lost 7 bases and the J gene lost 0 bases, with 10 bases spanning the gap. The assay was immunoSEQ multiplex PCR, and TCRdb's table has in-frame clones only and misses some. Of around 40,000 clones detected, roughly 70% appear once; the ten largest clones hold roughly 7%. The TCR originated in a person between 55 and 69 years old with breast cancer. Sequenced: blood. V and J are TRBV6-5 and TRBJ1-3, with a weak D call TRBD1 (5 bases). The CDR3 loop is CASTGGGSGNTIYF. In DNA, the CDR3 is TGTGCCAGCACCGGCGGGGGCTCTGGAAACACCATATATTTT.